This T cell receptor beta chain was retrieved from a study of cytomegalovirus exposure and HLA in healthy donors. Background on the study: Earlier results showed approximately 110 million unique TCR beta sequences derived from roughly 190 million T cells.

This clone was recorded a few times. As for the donors, each was a healthy bone marrow donor. The CDR3 has 14 residues. V was clipped by 5 bases and J by 4 bases; unmatched bases: 7. Germline values: CDR1 SGHTA, CDR2 FQGNSA. A multiplex PCR was run with 60 Vbeta primers and 13 Jbeta primers. The method was immunoSEQ multiplex PCR; TCRdb's version includes in-frame clones alone and lacks a portion of them. The data contain roughly 110,000 clones, around 74% of them singletons. The receptor was derived from a man under 40 in good health and CMV-seropositive. This chain connects TRBV7-2 to TRBJ1-2; 7 nucleotides agree with TRBD1. What was sequenced was PBMCs. The CDR3 nucleotides are TGTGCCAGCAGCCCCCGACAGGGTGGCTATGGCTACACCTTC. Translating it yields CASSPRQGGYGYTF.